These 28 T cell receptor beta chains came from one sample sequenced in a study of CD8+ T cells in alopecia areata. As the sequencing template, cDNA was produced by extracting RNA and reverse transcribing it. Data came from immunoSEQ multiplex PCR; TCRdb stores just in-frame clones and leaves some out. The sample has approximately 82,000 clones, around 54% seen once. The sequencing sample was made of NKG2D-high CD8+ T cells sorted from blood. All receptors derive from a human donor with alopecia areata.

This clone has only one observation. The J gene is TRBJ2-7, the V gene TRBV7-2; D might be TRBD2 (5 bases). Germline-derived CDR1 and CDR2 are SGHTA and FQGNSA. The V and J ends lost 6 bases and 0 bases respectively, with 15 bases between them. The CDR3 has 15 amino acids. In DNA form, the CDR3 reads TGTGCCAGCAGAGGACTGGCACAGAGCTCCTACGAGCAGTACTTC. Its protein product is CASRGLAQSSYEQYF.

This chain joins TRBV5-1 and TRBJ2-5, with 8 bases lining up with TRBD1. This CDR3 has 13 amino acids. The trim removed 4 bases at V and 7 bases at J, leaving 6 bases unmatched. Germline V gene sequence: CDR1 SGHRS, CDR2 YFSETQ. In DNA, the CDR3 is TGCGCCAGCAGCGACCAGGGGGCGGGGACCCAGTACTTC. It codes for CASSDQGAGTQYF.

This clone was counted only a few times. The gene calls are TRBV29-1 and TRBJ2-5, with TRBD1 matching 7 bases. The CDR3 has 14 amino acids. V lost 4 bases to trimming and J lost 2 bases; unmatched junction nucleotides: 7. Germline assignment: CDR1 SQVTM and CDR2 ANQGSEA. CDR3 amino acids: CSVVGTAKQETQYF. Written as DNA, the CDR3 is TGCAGCGTTGTGGGGACAGCAAAGCAAGAGACCCAGTACTTC.

The chain carries TRBV5-1 and TRBJ1-1; tentative D call: TRBD1 (5 bases). The V end lost 2 bases, the J end lost 3 bases, and 14 bases lay between the germline ends. Germline CDR1 reads SGHRS; CDR2 reads YFSETQ. The CDR3 runs to 15 residues. CDR3 amino acids: CASSFRGFGDTEAFF. DNA for the CDR3: TGCGCCAGCAGCTTCCGGGGGTTTGGAGACACTGAAGCTTTCTTT.

J is TRBJ1-2 and V is TRBV4-1; the match to TRBD1 covers 8 bases. Germline assignment: CDR1 MGHRA and CDR2 YSYEKL. This CDR3 is built from 14 residues. Trimming at V came to 3 bases and at J to 1 base, leaving 1 base not matched to a gene. DNA of the CDR3: TGCGCCAGCAGCCATGGACAGGGTAACTATGGCTACACCTTC. It yields the protein CASSHGQGNYGYTF.

The CDR3: CASSWTGGTSNEQFF. The CDR3 DNA sequence: TGTGCCAGCTCGTGGACAGGGGGGACTTCCAATGAGCAGTTCTTC. The chain employs TRBV18 and TRBJ2-1, with TRBD1 matching over 10 bases. With 6 bases clipped from V and 6 bases from J, the junction kept 8 bases outside the gene matches. The CDR3 extends over 15 amino acids. Germline assignment: CDR1 KGHSH and CDR2 LQKENI.

In this sample, this clone turned up a few times. The gene calls are TRBV2 and TRBJ2-3, with no clear D. CDR3 length: 13 amino acids. Germline V gene data show CDR1 as SNHLY and CDR2 as FYNNEI. The V end lost 7 bases, the J end lost 1 base, and 9 bases lay between the germline ends. The CDR3 DNA is TGTGCCAGCAACGGTGTGGGCACAGATACGCAGTATTTT. This encodes CASNGVGTDTQYF.

This chain joins TRBV30 and TRBJ1-5; 7 bases map to TRBD1. Germline assignment: CDR1 GTSNPN and CDR2 SVGIG (reference sequence). The CDR3 is 13 amino acids. The trim removed 5 bases at V and 5 bases at J, leaving 6 bases unmatched. In nucleotides, the CDR3 is TGTGCCTGGGGTGAGACAGGGTATCAGCCCCAGCATTTT. It encodes CAWGETGYQPQHF. The whole variable domain, remainder taken from reference TRBV30 and TRBJ1-5, is SQTIHQWPATLVQPVGSPLSLECTVEGTSNPNLYWYRQAAGRGLQLLFYSVGIGQISSEVPQNLSASRPQDRQFILSSKKLLLSDSGFYLCAWGETGYQPQHFGDGTRLSIL.

The chain employs TRBV6-1 and TRBJ2-2; weak D call: TRBD2 (6 bases). This CDR3 spans 13 amino acids. Germline assignment: CDR1 MNHNS and CDR2 SASEGT. Deletions cut 2 bases from V and 6 bases from J, with 7 bases between. CDR3 sequence reads: CASSEWGAGELFF. CDR3 sequence (DNA): TGTGCCAGCAGTGAATGGGGGGCCGGGGAGCTGTTTTTT.

Worth noting for this clone: One junction end does not reproduce the germline sequence, and a read error may be involved. This chain connects TRBV5-1 to TRBJ2-7; D may be TRBD1 (5 bases). Germline assignment: CDR1 SGHRS and CDR2 YFSETQ. This CDR3 contains 11 residues. The CDR3 loop reads CASSLAVQGDF. In DNA form, the CDR3 reads TGCGCCAGCAGCTTGGCCGTCCAGGGTGACTTC.

This clone was detected only a few times. The chain recombines TRBV14 with TRBJ2-1; the D is unclear. The CDR3 loop spans 12 amino acids. The germline V gene encodes CDR1 SGHDN and CDR2 FVKESK. V was cut by 1 base and J by 9 bases, with 7 bases left in between. The CDR3 loop reads CASSQGSAEQFF. The CDR3 nucleotides are TGTGCCAGCAGCCAAGGTTCTGCTGAGCAGTTCTTC.

This clone occurred a few times. The rearrangement links TRBV29-1 to TRBJ1-1; D remains ambiguous. Trimming cost V 6 bases and J 3 bases, with 11 bases left between them. This CDR3 region has 12 residues. Germline V gene data show CDR1 as SQVTM and CDR2 as ANQGSEA. This CDR3 is CSVEGPDTEAFF. CDR3 DNA: TGCAGCGTCGAGGGCCCGGACACTGAAGCTTTCTTT.

The CDR3 sequence: CASSLGDRGHEQYF. CDR3 nucleotides: TGTGCCAGCAGTTTAGGAGACAGGGGACACGAGCAGTACTTC. V is TRBV28 and J is TRBJ2-7; 8 nucleotides agree with TRBD1. The germline V gene has CDR1 MDHEN and CDR2 SYDVKM. The CDR3 sequence is 14 residues long. Unmatched junction bases numbered 5, after V lost 2 bases and J lost 5 bases.

The chain is built from TRBV2 and TRBJ2-2; TRBD1 might be the D (5 bases). V gave up 8 bases and J gave up 4 bases, with 20 bases separating them. Germline CDR1 and CDR2: SNHLY and FYNNEI. The CDR3 covers 16 residues. DNA of the CDR3: TGTGCCAGCCTACCAATAAGGGGCCTGGGCACCGGGGAGCTGTTTTTT. It yields the protein CASLPIRGLGTGELFF.

This clone showed up just a few times. The chain carries TRBV10-3 and TRBJ2-5; D unclear. This CDR3 has 14 amino acids. The germline V gene encodes CDR1 ENHRY and CDR2 SYGVKD. V lost 3 bases and J 1 base, leaving 9 bases between the germline ends. In DNA, the CDR3 is TGTGCCATCAGTGACTATGGCATCCAAGAGACCCAGTACTTC. Its protein product is CAISDYGIQETQYF.

J is TRBJ2-7 and V is TRBV28; TRBD2 matches at 9 bases. There are 18 residues in the CDR3. The germline V gene encodes CDR1 MDHEN and CDR2 SYDVKM. J gave up 2 bases and V 1 base, and 12 bases lay outside the gene matches. The CDR3 DNA sequence: TGTGCCAGCAGTTTATCGATAGCTAGCGGGAAATCCGCCTACGAGCAGTACTTC. Protein sequence: CASSLSIASGKSAYEQYF.

This sequence joins TRBV29-1 and TRBJ2-7; D gene unclear. Trimming removed 1 base from V and 6 bases from J, with 10 bases in between. Germline V gene data show CDR1 as SQVTM and CDR2 as ANQGSEA. The CDR3 runs to 12 residues. The CDR3 here is CSVEVGGSEQYF. As DNA, the CDR3 is TGCAGCGTTGAAGTGGGCGGATCCGAGCAGTACTTC.

The sample holds one count of this clone. The V and J genes are TRBV4-1 and TRBJ2-1, with D tentatively TRBD1 or TRBD2 (5 bases each). The germline gives CDR1 MGHRA, CDR2 YSYEKL. Trimming cost V 0 bases and J 8 bases, with 11 bases left between them. The CDR3 sequence is 14 residues long. Written as DNA, the CDR3 is TGCGCCAGCAGCCAAGATGAGGGGCGGGATGAGCAGTTCTTC. Translation: CASSQDEGRDEQFF.

This chain links TRBV27 with TRBJ2-1; TRBD2 matches at 8 bases. CDR1 MNHEY and CDR2 SMNVEV come from the germline V gene (reference sequence). The CDR3 is 13 amino acids. The V and J ends lost 3 bases and 8 bases, in that order; junction bases with no gene match: 3. CDR3 nucleotides: TGTGCCAGCAGTTTTAGCGGGATGGATGAGCAGTTCTTC. It translates to CASSFSGMDEQFF.

The V and J genes are TRBV5-1 and TRBJ2-3; D gene uncertain. With 0 bases removed from V and 3 bases from J, the gap between germline ends came to 11 bases. The CDR3 runs 15 residues. The germline gives CDR1 SGHRS, CDR2 YFSETQ. CDR3 sequence reads: CASSLAKDLTDTQYF. Here the CDR3 DNA reads TGCGCCAGCAGCTTGGCAAAGGACCTAACAGATACGCAGTATTTT. The whole variable domain, filled in from reference TRBV5-1 and TRBJ2-3, reads KAGVTQTPRYLIKTRGQQVTLSCSPISGHRSVSWYQQTPGQGLQFLFEYFSETQRNKGNFPGRFSGRQFSNSRSEMNVSTLELGDSALYLCASSLAKDLTDTQYFGPGTRLTVL.

This clone has a single count. The chain employs TRBV5-4 and TRBJ1-1; tentatively, D is TRBD1 (5 bases). Germline values: CDR1 SGHNT, CDR2 YYREEE (reference sequence). The CDR3 has 12 residues. Trimming removed 7 bases at V and 4 bases at J, with 11 bases between. CDR3 DNA: TGTGCCAGCGGGGGTTCTGGCACTGAAGCTTTCTTT. It yields the protein CASGGSGTEAFF. The full variable domain, rest sourced from reference TRBV5-4 and TRBJ1-1, is ETGVTQSPTHLIKTRGQQVTLRCSSQSGHNTVSWYQQALGQGPQFIFQYYREEENGRGNFPPRFSGLQFPNYSSELNVNALELDDSALYLCASGGSGTEAFFGQGTRLTVV.

This rearrangement joins TRBV29-1 to TRBJ2-1; D is unresolved. Germline-derived CDR1 and CDR2 are SQVTM and ANQGSEA. The V and J ends lost 2 bases and 10 bases respectively, with 12 bases between them. The CDR3 sequence is 12 residues long. The DNA of the CDR3 is TGCAGCGTTGAAAACAGACCGACGGAGCAGTTCTTC. Amino acid sequence: CSVENRPTEQFF.

The genes are TRBV28 and TRBJ1-5, with D perhaps TRBD1 (6 bases). The V end was cut by 5 bases, the J end by 0 bases, with 11 bases between. Germline lookup yields CDR1 MDHEN and CDR2 SYDVKM. The CDR3 extends over 15 amino acids. CDR3 residues: CASSPLQGSNQPQHF. The CDR3, as DNA: TGTGCCAGCAGTCCTCTACAGGGTAGCAATCAGCCCCAGCATTTT.

This chain joins TRBV5-1 and TRBJ2-7, with TRBD2 as a possible D gene (6 bases). Trimming left V 4 bases short and J 6 bases short, with 20 bases between. Germline assignment: CDR1 SGHRS and CDR2 YFSETQ. This CDR3 is built from 15 residues. The CDR3 sequence: CASSRGGVTSFEQYF. CDR3 nucleotides: TGCGCCAGCAGCAGGGGCGGGGTAACGTCGTTCGAGCAGTACTTC.

This clone was recorded once. V usage is TRBV6-5 and J usage is TRBJ2-1; D is uncertain. The V and J ends lost 2 bases and 8 bases respectively, with 10 bases between them. Germline V gene lookup returns CDR1 MNHEY and CDR2 SVGAGI. The CDR3 runs to 13 residues. In DNA, the CDR3 is TGTGCCAGCAGTTACCTTGGGCCCCATGAGCAGTTCTTC. It specifies CASSYLGPHEQFF.

Comment on this clone: The same CDR3 also results from other DNA sequences found in this sample. This chain connects TRBV29-1 to TRBJ2-7; D is perhaps TRBD1 (5 bases). The germline CDR1 and CDR2 sequences are SQVTM and ANQGSEA. Deletions cut 3 bases from V and 2 bases from J, with 8 bases between. The CDR3 consists of 12 residues. CDR3 region: CSVEGRPYEQYF. The CDR3 region has the DNA TGCAGCGTTGAGGGGCGCCCCTACGAGCAGTACTTC.

The chain employs TRBV5-1 and TRBJ1-2, with D possibly being TRBD1 (5 bases). Germline V CDR1 and CDR2: SGHRS, YFSETQ. The germline V and J ends were trimmed by 2 bases and 5 bases, with 16 bases remaining between them. The length of the CDR3 is 15 residues. The CDR3 DNA sequence: TGCGCCAGCAGCTTTGGGGACCTCACGTCATATGGCTACACCTTC. This gives the protein CASSFGDLTSYGYTF.

The chain joins TRBV20-1 to TRBJ2-5; no definite D call. The CDR3 spans 11 residues. The germline V and J ends were trimmed by 3 bases and 0 bases, with 2 bases remaining between them. The V gene's germline CDR1 is DFQATT and CDR2 SNEGSKA (reference sequence). For the CDR3, the DNA is TGCAGTGCTAGCCACCAAGAGACCCAGTACTTC. Its translation is CSASHQETQYF.